This TCR beta chain was sequenced during a study of control samples from healthy donors and cancer patients. Libraries were prepared by immunoSEQ multiplex PCR; TCRdb keeps only in-frame clonotypes and omits some of them. The sample has 150,000 to 160,000 clones; about 93% are singletons. The CDR3 is 16 amino acids. CDR1 is SGDLS and CDR2 is YYNGEE in the germline V gene. Between the trimmed V and J ends, which lost 6 bases and 5 bases, there was a span of 23 bases. The receptor's source is a man aged 50-59 years in good health. The chain is built from TRBV9 and TRBJ1-2; a weak D match, TRBD1 (6 bases). Sequenced material: blood. This chain's CDR3 is CASTRGEQGVGYGYTF. The CDR3 bases are TGTGCCAGCACCCGAGGGGAACAGGGAGTGGGATATGGCTACACCTTC. The whole variable domain, remainder taken from reference TRBV9 and TRBJ1-2, is DSGVTQTPKHLITATGQRVTLRCSPRSGDLSVYWYQQSLDQGLQFLIQYYNGEERAKGNILERFSAQQFPDLHSELNLSSLELGDSALYFCASTRGEQGVGYGYTFGSGTRLTVV.